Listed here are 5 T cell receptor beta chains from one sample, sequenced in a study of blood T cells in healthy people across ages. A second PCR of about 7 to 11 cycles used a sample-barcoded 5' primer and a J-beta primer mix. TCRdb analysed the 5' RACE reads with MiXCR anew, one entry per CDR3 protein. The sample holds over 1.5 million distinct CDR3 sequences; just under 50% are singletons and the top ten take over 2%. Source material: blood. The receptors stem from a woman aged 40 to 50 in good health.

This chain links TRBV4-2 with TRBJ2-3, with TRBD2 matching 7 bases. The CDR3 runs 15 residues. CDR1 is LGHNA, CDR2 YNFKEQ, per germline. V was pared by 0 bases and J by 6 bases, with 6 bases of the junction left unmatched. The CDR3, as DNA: TGTGCCAGCAGCCAAGATGGGAGGGGTCTTGATACGCAGTATTTT. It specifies CASSQDGRGLDTQYF.

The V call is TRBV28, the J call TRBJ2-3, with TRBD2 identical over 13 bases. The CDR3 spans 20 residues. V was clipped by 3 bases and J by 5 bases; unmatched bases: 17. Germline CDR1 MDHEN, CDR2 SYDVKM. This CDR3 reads CASSFTPGLAGIEAKDTQYF. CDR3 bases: TGTGCCAGCAGTTTCACACCGGGACTAGCGGGGATAGAGGCTAAAGATACGCAGTATTTT.

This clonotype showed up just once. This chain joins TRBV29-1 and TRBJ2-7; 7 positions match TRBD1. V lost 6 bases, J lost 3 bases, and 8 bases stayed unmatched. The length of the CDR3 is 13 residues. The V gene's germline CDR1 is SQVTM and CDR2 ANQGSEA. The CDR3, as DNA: TGCAGCGTCGCCGCCGGGACAGTCTACGAGCAGTACTTC. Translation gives CSVAAGTVYEQYF.

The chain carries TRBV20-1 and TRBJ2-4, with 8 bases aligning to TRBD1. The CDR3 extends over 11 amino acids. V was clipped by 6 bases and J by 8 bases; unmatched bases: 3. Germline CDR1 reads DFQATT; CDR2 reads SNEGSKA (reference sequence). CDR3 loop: CSAWGQDIQYF. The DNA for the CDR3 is TGCAGTGCGTGGGGACAGGACATTCAGTACTTC.

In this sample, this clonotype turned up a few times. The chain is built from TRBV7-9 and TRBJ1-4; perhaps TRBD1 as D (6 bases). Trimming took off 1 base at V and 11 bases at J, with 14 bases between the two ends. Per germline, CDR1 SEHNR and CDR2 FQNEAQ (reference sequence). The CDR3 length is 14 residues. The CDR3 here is CASSLGSGAGKLFF. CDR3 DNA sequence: TGTGCCAGCAGCTTAGGATCGGGGGCAGGGAAACTGTTTTTT.